Listed here are 2 T cell receptor beta chains from one sample, sequenced in a study of blood T cells in healthy people across ages. A sample-barcoded 5' primer and a J-beta primer mix were used in a second PCR of roughly 7 to 11 cycles. MiXCR was run by TCRdb on the 5' RACE reads, yielding one entry per CDR3 protein. The sample gives fewer than 800,000 distinct CDR3 sequences, 20% to 25% of which show up once; under 9.5% is in the top ten. Separately, the same data were catalogued under a study of T cells of mothers and their children.

Sequenced sample: blood. All receptors come from a boy younger than 18 in good health.

This clonotype was detected a few times. The chain has TRBV5-1 and TRBJ2-7; the D is unclear. The length of the CDR3 is 16 residues. The germline V and J ends were trimmed by 0 bases and 0 bases, with 13 bases remaining between them. In germline, CDR1 is SGHRS, CDR2 YFSETQ. The CDR3 spells CASSLAQISLSYEQYF. Here the CDR3 DNA reads TGCGCCAGCAGCTTGGCCCAGATCTCTCTCTCCTACGAGCAGTACTTC.

In its sample, this clonotype was seen a few times. The rearrangement uses TRBV3-1 and TRBJ1-5; no definite D call. V lost 1 base, J lost 0 bases, and 1 base lay in between. Germline V gene lookup returns CDR1 LGHDT and CDR2 YNNKEL (reference sequence). This CDR3 spans 13 amino acids. CDR3 amino acids: CASSQASNQPQHF. In DNA, the CDR3 is TGTGCCAGCAGCCAAGCTAGCAATCAGCCCCAGCATTTT.